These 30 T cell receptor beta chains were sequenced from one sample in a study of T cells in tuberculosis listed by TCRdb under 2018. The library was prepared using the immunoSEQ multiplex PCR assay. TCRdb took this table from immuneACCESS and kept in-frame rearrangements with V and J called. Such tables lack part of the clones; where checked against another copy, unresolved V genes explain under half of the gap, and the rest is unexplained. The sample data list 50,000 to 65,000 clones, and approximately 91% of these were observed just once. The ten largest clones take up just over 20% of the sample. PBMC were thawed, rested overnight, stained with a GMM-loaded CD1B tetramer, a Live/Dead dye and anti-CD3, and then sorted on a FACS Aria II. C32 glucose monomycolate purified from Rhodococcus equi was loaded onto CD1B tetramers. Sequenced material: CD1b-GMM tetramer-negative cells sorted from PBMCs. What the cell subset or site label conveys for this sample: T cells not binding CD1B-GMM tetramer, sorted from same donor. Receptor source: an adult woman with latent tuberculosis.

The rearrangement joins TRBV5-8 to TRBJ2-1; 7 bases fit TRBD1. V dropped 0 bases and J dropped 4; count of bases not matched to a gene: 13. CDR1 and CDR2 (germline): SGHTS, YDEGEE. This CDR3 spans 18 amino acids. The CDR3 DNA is TGTGCCAGCAGCTTGGCCTATTCCCGGGACAGAAATTACAATGAGCAGTTCTTC. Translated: CASSLAYSRDRNYNEQFF.

The CDR3 is CASSMWGLAGSPGELFF. The DNA for the CDR3 is TGTGCCAGTAGTATGTGGGGGCTAGCGGGGAGCCCCGGGGAGCTGTTTTTT. This rearrangement joins TRBV19 to TRBJ2-2, with 9 nucleotides matching TRBD2. CDR3 length: 17 amino acids. Trimming at V came to 3 bases and at J to 6 bases, leaving 11 bases not matched to a gene. Germline V gene lookup returns CDR1 LNHDA and CDR2 SQIVND (reference sequence). Using reference TRBV19 and TRBJ2-2 for the parts outside the CDR3, the full variable domain is DGGITQSPKYLFRKEGQNVTLSCEQNLNHDAMYWYRQDPGQGLRLIYYSQIVNDFQKGDIAEGYSVSREKKESFPLTVTSAQKNPTAFYLCASSMWGLAGSPGELFFGEGSRLTVL.

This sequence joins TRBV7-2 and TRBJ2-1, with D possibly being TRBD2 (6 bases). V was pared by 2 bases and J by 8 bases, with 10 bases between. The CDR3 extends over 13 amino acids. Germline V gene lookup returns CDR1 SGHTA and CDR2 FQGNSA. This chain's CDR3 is CASSLWTIYEQFF. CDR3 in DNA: TGTGCCAGCAGCTTATGGACTATTTATGAGCAGTTCTTC.

The CDR3 protein is CASSLGAAGGYEQYF. The CDR3, as DNA: TGTGCCAGCAGCTTAGGTGCAGCGGGAGGTTACGAGCAGTACTTC. The rearrangement links TRBV11-2 to TRBJ2-7; 9 positions agree with TRBD2. The V gene end was trimmed by 1 base and the J gene end by 4 bases; junction bases not matched to a gene: 5. In germline, CDR1 is SGHAT, CDR2 FQNNGV. The length of the CDR3 is 15 residues. Combining the CDR3 with reference TRBV11-2 and TRBJ2-7 gives the whole variable domain EAGVAQSPRYKIIEKRQSVAFWCNPISGHATLYWYQQILGQGPKLLIQFQNNGVVDDSQLPKDRFSAERLKGVDSTLKIQPAKLEDSAVYLCASSLGAAGGYEQYFGPGTRLTVT.

CDR3 sequence (DNA): TGTGCCAGCAGCCTGACAGGGTATAACACTGAAGCTTTCTTT. Protein product: CASSLTGYNTEAFF. This sequence joins TRBV27 and TRBJ1-1; TRBD1 agrees at 7 bases. The germline CDR1 and CDR2 sequences are MNHEY and SMNVEV (reference sequence). The CDR3 is made up of 14 amino acids. V trimming: 6 bases; J trimming: 2 bases; junction bases outside the gene matches: 6.

The CDR3 DNA reads TGTGCCAGCAGCGGACAGGTGAGCTCCTACGAGCAGTACTTC. It translates to CASSGQVSSYEQYF. The chain joins TRBV9 to TRBJ2-7; a weak D match, TRBD1 (6 bases). The germline V gene has CDR1 SGDLS and CDR2 YYNGEE. CDR3 length equals 14 residues. V lost 3 bases to trimming and J lost 0 bases, with 10 bases between them.

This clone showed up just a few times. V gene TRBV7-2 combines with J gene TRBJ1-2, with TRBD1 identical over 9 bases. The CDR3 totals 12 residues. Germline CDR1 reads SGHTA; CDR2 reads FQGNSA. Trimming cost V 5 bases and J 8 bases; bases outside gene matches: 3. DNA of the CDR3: TGTGCCAGCAGCCGGACAGGGGTCGGCTACACCTTC. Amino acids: CASSRTGVGYTF. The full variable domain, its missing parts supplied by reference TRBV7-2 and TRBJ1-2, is GAGVSQSPSNKVTEKGKDVELRCDPISGHTALYWYRQSLGQGLEFLIYFQGNSAPDKSGLPSDRFSAERTGGSVSTLTIQRTQQEDSAVYLCASSRTGVGYTFGSGTRLTVV.

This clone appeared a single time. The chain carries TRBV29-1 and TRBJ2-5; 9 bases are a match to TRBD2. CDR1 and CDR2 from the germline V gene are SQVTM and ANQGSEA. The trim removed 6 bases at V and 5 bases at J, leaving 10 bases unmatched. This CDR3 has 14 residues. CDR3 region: CSVFVAGVRETQYF. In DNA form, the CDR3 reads TGCAGCGTGTTTGTAGCGGGGGTCCGGGAGACCCAGTACTTC.

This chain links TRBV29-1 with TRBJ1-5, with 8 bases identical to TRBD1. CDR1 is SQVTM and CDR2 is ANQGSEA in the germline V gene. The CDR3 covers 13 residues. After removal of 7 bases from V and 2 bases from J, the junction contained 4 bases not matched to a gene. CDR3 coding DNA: TGCAGCGCCGAGACAGGGGGCAATCAGCCCCAGCATTTT. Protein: CSAETGGNQPQHF.

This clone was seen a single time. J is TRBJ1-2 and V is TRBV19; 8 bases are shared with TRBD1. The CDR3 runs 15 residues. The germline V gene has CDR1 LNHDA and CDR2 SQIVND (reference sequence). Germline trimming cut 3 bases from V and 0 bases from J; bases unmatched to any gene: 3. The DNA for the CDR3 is TGTGCCAGTAGTATGGGACAGGTCGCTAACTATGGCTACACCTTC. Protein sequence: CASSMGQVANYGYTF.

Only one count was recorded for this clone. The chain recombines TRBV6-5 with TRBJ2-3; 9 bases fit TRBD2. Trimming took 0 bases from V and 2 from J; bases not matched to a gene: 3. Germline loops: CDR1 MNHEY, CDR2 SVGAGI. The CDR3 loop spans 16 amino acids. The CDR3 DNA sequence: TGTGCCAGCAGTTACTCGCCTAGCGGGATCACAGATACGCAGTATTTT. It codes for CASSYSPSGITDTQYF.

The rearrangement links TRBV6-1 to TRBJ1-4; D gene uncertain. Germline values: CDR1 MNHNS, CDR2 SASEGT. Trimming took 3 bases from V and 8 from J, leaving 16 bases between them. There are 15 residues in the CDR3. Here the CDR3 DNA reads TGTGCCAGCAGTGAGTCGCCAGATTATATCGAAAAACTGTTTTTT. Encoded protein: CASSESPDYIEKLFF.

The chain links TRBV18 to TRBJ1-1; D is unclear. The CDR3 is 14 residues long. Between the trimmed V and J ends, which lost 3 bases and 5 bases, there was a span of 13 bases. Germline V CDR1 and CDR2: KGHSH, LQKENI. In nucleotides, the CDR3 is TGTGCCAGCTCACCGGGTCGGGGTTGGACTGAAGCTTTCTTT. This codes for CASSPGRGWTEAFF.

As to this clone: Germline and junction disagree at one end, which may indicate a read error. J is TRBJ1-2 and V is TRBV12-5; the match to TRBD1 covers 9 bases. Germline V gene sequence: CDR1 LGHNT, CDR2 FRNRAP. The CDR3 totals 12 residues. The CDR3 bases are TGTGCTAGTGGTTCCTCCGGGACAGGGCTCTTCTTC. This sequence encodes CASGSSGTGLFF.

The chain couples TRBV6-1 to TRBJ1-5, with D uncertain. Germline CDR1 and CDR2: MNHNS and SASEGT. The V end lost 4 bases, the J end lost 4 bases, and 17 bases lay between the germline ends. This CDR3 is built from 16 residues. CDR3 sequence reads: CASSGPGRGGNQPQHF. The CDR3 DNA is TGTGCCAGCAGTGGTCCGGGCCGGGGTGGGAATCAGCCCCAGCATTTT.

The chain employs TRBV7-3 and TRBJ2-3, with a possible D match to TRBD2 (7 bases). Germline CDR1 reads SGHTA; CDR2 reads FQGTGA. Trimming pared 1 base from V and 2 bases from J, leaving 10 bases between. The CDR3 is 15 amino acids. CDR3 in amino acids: CASSLMGGHTDTQYF. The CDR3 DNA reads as TGTGCCAGCAGCTTAATGGGGGGGCACACAGATACGCAGTATTTT.

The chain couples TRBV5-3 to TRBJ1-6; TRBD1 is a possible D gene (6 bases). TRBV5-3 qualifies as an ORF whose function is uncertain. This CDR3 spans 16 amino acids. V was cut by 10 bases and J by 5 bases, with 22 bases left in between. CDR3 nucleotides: TGTGCCCCCCGCCCTGGGAGGGACAAAAATAATTCACCCCTCCACTTT. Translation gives CAPRPGRDKNNSPLHF.

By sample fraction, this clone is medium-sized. DNA of the CDR3: TGTGCCAGCAGCCCCACAGGGGCCAATTCACCCCTCCACTTT. This translates into CASSPTGANSPLHF. The chain employs TRBV16 and TRBJ1-6; 7 bases are shared with TRBD1. CDR3 length: 14 amino acids. The germline CDR1 and CDR2 sequences are KGHSY and FQNENV. The ends lost 4 bases at V and 7 bases at J; junction bases unmatched: 4.

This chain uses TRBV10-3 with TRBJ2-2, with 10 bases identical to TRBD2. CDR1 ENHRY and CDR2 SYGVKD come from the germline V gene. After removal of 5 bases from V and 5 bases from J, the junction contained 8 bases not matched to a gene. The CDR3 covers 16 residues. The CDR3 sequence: CAISPSSGSGTGELFF. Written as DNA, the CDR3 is TGTGCCATCAGTCCATCTAGCGGGAGCGGTACCGGGGAGCTGTTTTTT.

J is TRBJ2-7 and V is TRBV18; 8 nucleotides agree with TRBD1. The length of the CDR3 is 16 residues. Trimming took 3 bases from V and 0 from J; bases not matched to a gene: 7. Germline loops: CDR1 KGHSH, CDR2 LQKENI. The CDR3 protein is CASSPFQGASSYEQYF. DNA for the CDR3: TGTGCCAGCTCACCTTTCCAGGGGGCGAGCTCCTACGAGCAGTACTTC.

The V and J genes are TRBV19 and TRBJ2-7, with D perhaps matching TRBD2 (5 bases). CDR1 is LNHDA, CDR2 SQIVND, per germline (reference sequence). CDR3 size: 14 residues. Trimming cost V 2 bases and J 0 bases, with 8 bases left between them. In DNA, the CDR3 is TGTGCCAGTAGTATACGGGGAGCCTCCTACGAGCAGTACTTC. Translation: CASSIRGASYEQYF.

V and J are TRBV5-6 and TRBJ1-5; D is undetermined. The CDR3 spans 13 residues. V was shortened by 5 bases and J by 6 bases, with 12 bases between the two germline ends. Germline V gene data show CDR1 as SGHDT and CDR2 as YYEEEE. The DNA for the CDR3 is TGTGCCAGCAGTCGACACAACACTCAGCCCCAGCATTTT. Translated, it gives CASSRHNTQPQHF. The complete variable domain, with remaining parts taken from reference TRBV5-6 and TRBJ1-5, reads DAGVTQSPTHLIKTRGQQVTLRCSPKSGHDTVSWYQQALGQGPQFIFQYYEEEERQRGNFPDRFSGHQFPNYSSELNVNALLLGDSALYLCASSRHNTQPQHFGDGTRLSIL.

As DNA, the CDR3 is TGTGCCAGCAGCCAGACGCCGAGCAGGGCCAATGAGCAGTTCTTC. Residues: CASSQTPSRANEQFF. The J gene is TRBJ2-1, the V gene TRBV7-9; D possibly corresponds to TRBD1 (5 bases). The CDR3 consists of 15 residues. CDR1 and CDR2 from the germline V gene are SEHNR and FQNEAQ (reference sequence). V gave up 5 bases and J gave up 6 bases, with 17 bases separating them.

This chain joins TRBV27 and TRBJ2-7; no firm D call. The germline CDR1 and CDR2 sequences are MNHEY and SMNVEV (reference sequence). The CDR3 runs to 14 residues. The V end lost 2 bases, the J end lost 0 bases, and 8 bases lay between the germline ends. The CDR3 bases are TGTGCCAGCAGTTTAAGTCCGGTCTCCTACGAGCAGTACTTC. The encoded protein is CASSLSPVSYEQYF.

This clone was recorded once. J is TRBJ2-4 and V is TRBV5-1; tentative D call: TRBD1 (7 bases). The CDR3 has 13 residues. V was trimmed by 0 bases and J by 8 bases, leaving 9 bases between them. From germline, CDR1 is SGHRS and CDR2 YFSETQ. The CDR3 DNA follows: TGCGCCAGCAGCTTGGGCAGGGGGGACATTCAGTACTTC. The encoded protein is CASSLGRGDIQYF.

This CDR3 is CASSFSLSTDTQYF. CDR3 bases: TGCGCCAGCAGCTTTTCACTTAGCACAGATACGCAGTATTTT. The genes are TRBV5-1 and TRBJ2-3; D is unclear. Germline assignment: CDR1 SGHRS and CDR2 YFSETQ. The ends were cut back, 2 bases at V and 0 bases at J, with 7 bases in the middle. CDR3 size: 14 residues.

As DNA, the CDR3 is TGCGCCAGCAGCCAAGAGAATAGTCCCATGCCCTACAATGAGCAGTTCTTC. Its protein product is CASSQENSPMPYNEQFF. The chain uses TRBV4-3 and TRBJ2-1; unclear D gene. From germline, CDR1 is LGHNA and CDR2 YSLEER. The length of the CDR3 is 17 residues. Trimming cost V 0 bases and J 2 bases, with 14 bases left between them.

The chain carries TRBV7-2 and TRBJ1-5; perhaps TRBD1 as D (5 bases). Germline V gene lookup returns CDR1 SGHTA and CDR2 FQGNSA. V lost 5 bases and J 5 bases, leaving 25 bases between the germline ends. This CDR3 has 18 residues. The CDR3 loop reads CASSIISPDRDLYQPQHF. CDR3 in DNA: TGTGCCAGCAGCATCATAAGCCCAGACAGAGATCTATATCAGCCCCAGCATTTT.

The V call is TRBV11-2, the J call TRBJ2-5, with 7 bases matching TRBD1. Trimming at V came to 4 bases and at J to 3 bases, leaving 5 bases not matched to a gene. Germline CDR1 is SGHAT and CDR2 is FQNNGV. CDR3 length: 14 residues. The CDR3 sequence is CASSSADRKETQYF. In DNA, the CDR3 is TGTGCCAGCAGCTCTGCGGACAGGAAAGAGACCCAGTACTTC.

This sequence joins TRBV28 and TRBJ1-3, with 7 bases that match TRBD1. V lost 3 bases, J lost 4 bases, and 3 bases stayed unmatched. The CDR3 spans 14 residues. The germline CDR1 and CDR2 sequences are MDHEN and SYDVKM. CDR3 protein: CASSFTGVGNTIYF. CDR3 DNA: TGTGCCAGCAGTTTTACAGGGGTCGGAAACACCATATATTTT.